The 18 T cell receptor beta chains reported below all come from one sample, sequenced in a study of cytomegalovirus exposure and HLA in healthy donors. In the PCR, 60 Vbeta and 13 Jbeta primers were used. Using immunoSEQ multiplex PCR, the repertoire was profiled, and TCRdb retains in-frame clones only, with some absent. This repertoire shows about 160,000 clones, approximately 80% found once; its top ten account for roughly 2%. Sequencing was done on a sample of PBMCs. The origin of the receptors is a middle-aged man in good health and CMV-seropositive.

The J gene is TRBJ1-6, the V gene TRBV2, with D possibly TRBD1 on 5 matching bases. In germline, CDR1 is SNHLY, CDR2 FYNNEI. The CDR3 is 15 amino acids. V was shortened by 4 bases and J by 10 bases, with 17 bases between the two germline ends. CDR3 amino acids: CASSGGGAGRSPLHF. In nucleotides, the CDR3 is TGTGCCAGCAGTGGGGGAGGGGCAGGTCGGTCACCCCTCCACTTT.

In its sample, this clone was seen once. V usage is TRBV5-6 and J usage is TRBJ1-2; D gene ambiguous. Trimming pared 4 bases from V and 5 bases from J, leaving 15 bases between. Germline V CDR1 and CDR2: SGHDT, YYEEEE. This CDR3 has 14 amino acids. The CDR3 region is CASSPSLGLYGYTF. As DNA, the CDR3 is TGTGCCAGCAGCCCTTCCCTAGGTTTGTATGGCTACACCTTC.

V gene TRBV5-6 combines with J gene TRBJ2-5; D is perhaps TRBD2 (5 bases). From germline, CDR1 is SGHDT and CDR2 YYEEEE. The CDR3 is made up of 14 amino acids. The V gene lost 4 bases and the J gene lost 5 bases, with 15 bases spanning the gap. Written as DNA, the CDR3 is TGTGCCAGCAGCAACGCACGCGGCGGGGAGACCCAGTACTTC. Encoded protein: CASSNARGGETQYF.

The chain links TRBV2 to TRBJ2-5; a weak D match, TRBD2 (6 bases). V lost 3 bases to trimming and J lost 3 bases, with 11 bases between them. CDR3 length equals 14 residues. Germline V CDR1 and CDR2: SNHLY, FYNNEI. The CDR3 protein is CASSERDLKETQYF. Here the CDR3 DNA reads TGTGCCAGCAGTGAGCGGGACCTCAAAGAGACCCAGTACTTC. Full variable domain (outside the CDR3, taken from reference TRBV2 and TRBJ2-5): EPEVTQTPSHQVTQMGQEVILRCVPISNHLYFYWYRQILGQKVEFLVSFYNNEISEKSEIFDDQFSVERPDGSNFTLKIRSTKLEDSAMYFCASSERDLKETQYFGPGTRLLVL.

The chain is built from TRBV7-2 and TRBJ2-4; TRBD1 agrees at 10 bases. The V gene end was trimmed by 4 bases and the J gene end by 0 bases; junction bases not matched to a gene: 9. CDR3 length: 18 residues. Germline lookup yields CDR1 SGHTA and CDR2 FQGNSA. The CDR3 is CASSSQTGGNLAKNIQYF. The CDR3 bases are TGTGCCAGCAGCTCCCAGACAGGGGGCAACTTAGCCAAAAACATTCAGTACTTC.

The chain has TRBV9 and TRBJ2-7; weak D call: TRBD1 (7 bases). The CDR3 sequence is 16 residues long. Trimming shortened V by 4 bases and J by 2 bases, and 19 bases separated the two germline ends. Germline V gene sequence: CDR1 SGDLS, CDR2 YYNGEE. This chain's CDR3 is CASSPGGGGRTYEQYF. The CDR3 DNA follows: TGTGCCAGCAGCCCCGGAGGAGGGGGCCGTACCTACGAGCAGTACTTC.

This clone was seen more than once but under ten times. The rearrangement uses TRBV5-4 and TRBJ2-7, with a weak D call TRBD2 (6 bases). Germline assignment: CDR1 SGHNT and CDR2 YYREEE (reference sequence). The CDR3 runs 14 residues. Trimming stripped 3 bases from V and 9 bases from J, with 19 bases between. CDR3 in DNA: TGTGCCAGCAGCTCGGGGCACAAGCTAGCGCGGCAGTACTTC. This codes for CASSSGHKLARQYF.

This clone has more than one count but fewer than ten. CDR3 nucleotide sequence: TGTGCCAGCAGTCTCCGCGGGGGGAACACTGAAGCTTTCTTT. Protein: CASSLRGGNTEAFF. The chain is built from TRBV28 and TRBJ1-1, with a weak D call TRBD1 (5 bases). CDR1 is MDHEN, CDR2 SYDVKM, per germline. This CDR3 is built from 14 residues. V lost 5 bases and J 1 base, leaving 11 bases between the germline ends.

The V and J genes are TRBV19 and TRBJ2-7; possible D gene TRBD1, 6 bases. This CDR3 is built from 16 residues. Germline V gives CDR1 LNHDA, CDR2 SQIVND (reference sequence). V dropped 5 bases and J dropped 3 bases, with 20 bases sitting between them. The CDR3 region has the DNA TGTGCCAGTAGTTCCCGGACAGTAGCTTTTTACTACGAGCAGTACTTC. This gives the protein CASSSRTVAFYYEQYF.

This chain links TRBV5-1 with TRBJ2-7, with a tentative D call TRBD2 (5 bases). The length of the CDR3 is 15 residues. Looked up from germline, CDR1 is SGHRS and CDR2 is YFSETQ. Trimming cost V 1 base and J 0 bases, with 11 bases left between them. This CDR3 is CASSLTGVSSYEQYF. The CDR3 DNA reads TGCGCCAGCAGCTTGACCGGGGTAAGCTCCTACGAGCAGTACTTC. Combining the CDR3 with reference TRBV5-1 and TRBJ2-7 gives the whole variable domain KAGVTQTPRYLIKTRGQQVTLSCSPISGHRSVSWYQQTPGQGLQFLFEYFSETQRNKGNFPGRFSGRQFSNSRSEMNVSTLELGDSALYLCASSLTGVSSYEQYFGPGTRLTVT.

The rearrangement joins TRBV7-9 to TRBJ2-1; a weak D match, TRBD2 (5 bases). The CDR3 runs to 13 residues. V was clipped by 3 bases and J by 6 bases, with 9 bases between them. The germline CDR1 and CDR2 sequences are SEHNR and FQNEAQ (reference sequence). The CDR3 bases are TGTGCCAGCAGCTTTACGGGAAGCAATGAGCAGTTCTTC. Residues: CASSFTGSNEQFF.

The chain carries TRBV7-2 and TRBJ2-1, with D maybe TRBD1 (6 bases). From germline, CDR1 is SGHTA and CDR2 FQGNSA. The CDR3 consists of 15 residues. Trimming pared 2 bases from V and 3 bases from J, leaving 11 bases between. The CDR3 loop reads CASSLQTGDYNEQFF. CDR3 nucleotide sequence: TGTGCCAGCAGCTTACAGACAGGCGACTACAATGAGCAGTTCTTC. The full variable domain, with the rest looked up from reference TRBV7-2 and TRBJ2-1, is GAGVSQSPSNKVTEKGKDVELRCDPISGHTALYWYRQSLGQGLEFLIYFQGNSAPDKSGLPSDRFSAERTGGSVSTLTIQRTQQEDSAVYLCASSLQTGDYNEQFFGPGTRLTVL.

V and J are TRBV7-8 and TRBJ2-3; D uncertain. CDR1 is SGHVS, CDR2 FQNEAQ, per germline. CDR3 size: 14 residues. Trimming cost V 2 bases and J 2 bases, with 8 bases left between them. CDR3 in amino acids: CASSLRRITDTQYF. CDR3 nucleotides: TGTGCCAGCAGCTTACGGCGGATCACAGATACGCAGTATTTT. The complete variable domain, with remaining parts taken from reference TRBV7-8 and TRBJ2-3, reads GAGVSQSPRYKVAKRGQDVALRCDPISGHVSLFWYQQALGQGPEFLTYFQNEAQLDKSGLPSDRFFAERPEGSVSTLKIQRTQQEDSAVYLCASSLRRITDTQYFGPGTRLTVL.

V and J are TRBV11-2 and TRBJ2-7; a weak D match, TRBD1 (6 bases). This CDR3 comprises 14 residues. V gave up 2 bases and J gave up 0 bases, with 8 bases separating them. Germline CDR1 is SGHAT and CDR2 is FQNNGV. The CDR3 DNA follows: TGTGCCAGCAGCTTATGGACAGTCTCCTACGAGCAGTACTTC. Protein: CASSLWTVSYEQYF.

This chain connects TRBV19 to TRBJ2-5; weak D call: TRBD2 (5 bases). The CDR3 length is 16 residues. The ends were cut back, 5 bases at V and 4 bases at J, with 20 bases in the middle. In germline, CDR1 is LNHDA, CDR2 SQIVND (reference sequence). The CDR3 loop reads CASSPRGRLAGETQYF. Written as DNA, the CDR3 is TGTGCCAGTAGTCCCCGCGGCCGGCTAGCTGGAGAGACCCAGTACTTC.

The chain joins TRBV4-2 to TRBJ1-1; 10 nucleotides agree with TRBD1. CDR3 length: 14 amino acids. The junction had 4 bases not matched to a gene; V was cut back by 4 bases and J by 5 bases. Germline V gene data show CDR1 as LGHNA and CDR2 as YNFKEQ. The CDR3 DNA reads as TGTGCCAGCAGCCCGCGGGACAGGGGAACTGAAGCTTTCTTT. Translation: CASSPRDRGTEAFF.

This chain uses TRBV6-6 with TRBJ2-5, with unresolved D. CDR3 size: 14 residues. Looked up from germline, CDR1 is MNHNY and CDR2 is SVGAGI (reference sequence). V was shortened by 2 bases and J by 3 bases, with 10 bases between the two germline ends. CDR3 residues: CASSYDRSKETQYF. CDR3 sequence (DNA): TGTGCCAGCAGTTACGATAGATCTAAAGAGACCCAGTACTTC.

The CDR3 loop reads CASSSLWRGVQETQYF. The CDR3 nucleotides read TGTGCCAGCAGTTCCCTCTGGCGGGGGGTCCAAGAGACCCAGTACTTC. The J gene is TRBJ2-5, the V gene TRBV27; 8 positions agree with TRBD2. This CDR3 comprises 16 residues. Trimming cost V 4 bases and J 1 base; bases outside gene matches: 8. Germline V gene lookup returns CDR1 MNHEY and CDR2 SMNVEV (reference sequence).